These 3 T cell receptor beta chains share one sample of origin, sequenced in a study of T cells in Graves' hyperthyroidism and ophthalmopathy. TCR beta CDR3 region amplification was performed from RNA transcripts. Primed by the HTBI set, a first-round RT-PCR was run on the TCR CDR3. TCRdb re-called the multiplex PCR reads with MiXCR, one entry per CDR3 protein. The sample includes around 300,000 distinct CDR3 sequences, roughly 15% of them seen just once. The sequenced material came from blood. Source of these receptors: a woman aged 40 to 49 with Graves' hyperthyroidism.

The rearrangement links TRBV13 to TRBJ2-1; D might be TRBD1 (5 bases). The V end lost 5 bases, the J end lost 6 bases, and 11 bases lay between the germline ends. The CDR3 sequence is 13 residues long. Germline loops: CDR1 PRHDT, CDR2 FYEKMQ (reference sequence). The CDR3 region is CASSMVRANEQFF. CDR3 DNA: TGTGCCAGCAGCATGGTCAGGGCCAATGAGCAGTTCTTC.

This clonotype was seen at least ten times. The V gene is TRBV2, the J gene TRBJ1-5; the match to TRBD1 covers 7 bases. The CDR3 is 14 amino acids. Trimming took 8 bases from V and 9 from J; bases not matched to a gene: 13. Germline V gene data show CDR1 as SNHLY and CDR2 as FYNNEI. The CDR3 nucleotides read TGTGCCAGCGGCCCCGCAGGGGACAGCCGGCCCCAGCATTTT. Amino acid sequence: CASGPAGDSRPQHF.

This clonotype has a count of ten or more. This chain links TRBV28 with TRBJ2-7, with 7 bases that match TRBD2. This CDR3 comprises 13 residues. V was pared by 5 bases and J by 2 bases, with 3 bases of the junction left unmatched. In germline, CDR1 is MDHEN, CDR2 SYDVKM. CDR3 DNA: TGTGCCAGCAGTACTAGCGAGCCCTACGAGCAGTACTTC. This sequence encodes CASSTSEPYEQYF.